This TCR beta chain was recorded in a study of prognosis after radiotherapy for stage I lung cancer. The TCR beta CDR3 region was amplified from genomic DNA, with two rounds of multiplex PCR being used for the amplification. First-round PCR used primers specific to each TRBV and TRBJ gene. Universal primers went into the second round of PCR. TCRdb analysed the multiplex PCR reads with MiXCR anew, one entry per CDR3 protein. The sample has more than 11,000 distinct CDR3 sequences; approximately 31% are singletons. Study outcomes and limitations: Unique TCR clones declined after stereotactic body radiation therapy, from a median around 10,000 to 6,900. Differences in TRBV and TRBJ gene usage were reportedly observed between patients with and without metastases.

Two time points each involved a draw of around 6 milliliters of peripheral blood. CDR1 and CDR2 (germline): SGHRS, YFSETQ. CDR3 length equals 14 residues. V lost 1 base, J lost 8 bases, and 10 bases lay in between. Sample share makes this clonotype medium-sized. What it binds is not known. The origin of this receptor is a donor over 45 with non-small cell lung cancer. The specimen was PBMCs, collected before or after stereotactic body radiation therapy (not recorded which). The chain recombines TRBV5-1 with TRBJ1-6, with no clear D. The CDR3 reads CASSLRDRDSPLHF. The CDR3 DNA reads as TGCGCCAGCAGCTTGAGGGATCGGGATTCACCCCTCCACTTT. The full variable domain, in which reference TRBV5-1 and TRBJ1-6 provide the parts outside the CDR3, is KAGVTQTPRYLIKTRGQQVTLSCSPISGHRSVSWYQQTPGQGLQFLFEYFSETQRNKGNFPGRFSGRQFSNSRSEMNVSTLELGDSALYLCASSLRDRDSPLHFGNGTRLTVT.